This entry is about one TCR beta chain. Its antigen is unidentified. Sequencing used immunoSEQ multiplex PCR; TCRdb keeps in-frame clones, though not all of them. The top ten hold 10% to 13% of the sample, which has over 35,000 clones, around 84% seen once. These data are taken from a study of lymphopenia after photon versus proton radiotherapy. The CDR3 has 15 amino acids. Per the germline V gene, CDR1 is MGHRA and CDR2 is YSYEKL. V was pared by 5 bases and J by 4 bases, with 15 bases between. Findings and caveats of the study: After lymphocyte nadir, photon-treated repertoires showed oligoclonal expansion, especially CD8+ Temra. Photon-treated patients lost naive T cells and TCR diversity; proton-treated stayed stable. Only patients who died were analyzed for survival; proton advantage is unproven.

The chain recombines TRBV4-1 with TRBJ2-1, with D possibly matching TRBD2 (6 bases). The sample consisted of peripheral blood, taken from a patient treated with proton-based radiotherapy. The TCR originated in a woman aged 70-85 years with pancreatic cancer. Some clones in this sample may be carry-over from other donors' samples. The CDR3 loop reads CASSSQIGTYNEQFF. The CDR3 coding sequence is TGCGCCAGCAGCAGCCAAATCGGGACTTACAATGAGCAGTTCTTC.